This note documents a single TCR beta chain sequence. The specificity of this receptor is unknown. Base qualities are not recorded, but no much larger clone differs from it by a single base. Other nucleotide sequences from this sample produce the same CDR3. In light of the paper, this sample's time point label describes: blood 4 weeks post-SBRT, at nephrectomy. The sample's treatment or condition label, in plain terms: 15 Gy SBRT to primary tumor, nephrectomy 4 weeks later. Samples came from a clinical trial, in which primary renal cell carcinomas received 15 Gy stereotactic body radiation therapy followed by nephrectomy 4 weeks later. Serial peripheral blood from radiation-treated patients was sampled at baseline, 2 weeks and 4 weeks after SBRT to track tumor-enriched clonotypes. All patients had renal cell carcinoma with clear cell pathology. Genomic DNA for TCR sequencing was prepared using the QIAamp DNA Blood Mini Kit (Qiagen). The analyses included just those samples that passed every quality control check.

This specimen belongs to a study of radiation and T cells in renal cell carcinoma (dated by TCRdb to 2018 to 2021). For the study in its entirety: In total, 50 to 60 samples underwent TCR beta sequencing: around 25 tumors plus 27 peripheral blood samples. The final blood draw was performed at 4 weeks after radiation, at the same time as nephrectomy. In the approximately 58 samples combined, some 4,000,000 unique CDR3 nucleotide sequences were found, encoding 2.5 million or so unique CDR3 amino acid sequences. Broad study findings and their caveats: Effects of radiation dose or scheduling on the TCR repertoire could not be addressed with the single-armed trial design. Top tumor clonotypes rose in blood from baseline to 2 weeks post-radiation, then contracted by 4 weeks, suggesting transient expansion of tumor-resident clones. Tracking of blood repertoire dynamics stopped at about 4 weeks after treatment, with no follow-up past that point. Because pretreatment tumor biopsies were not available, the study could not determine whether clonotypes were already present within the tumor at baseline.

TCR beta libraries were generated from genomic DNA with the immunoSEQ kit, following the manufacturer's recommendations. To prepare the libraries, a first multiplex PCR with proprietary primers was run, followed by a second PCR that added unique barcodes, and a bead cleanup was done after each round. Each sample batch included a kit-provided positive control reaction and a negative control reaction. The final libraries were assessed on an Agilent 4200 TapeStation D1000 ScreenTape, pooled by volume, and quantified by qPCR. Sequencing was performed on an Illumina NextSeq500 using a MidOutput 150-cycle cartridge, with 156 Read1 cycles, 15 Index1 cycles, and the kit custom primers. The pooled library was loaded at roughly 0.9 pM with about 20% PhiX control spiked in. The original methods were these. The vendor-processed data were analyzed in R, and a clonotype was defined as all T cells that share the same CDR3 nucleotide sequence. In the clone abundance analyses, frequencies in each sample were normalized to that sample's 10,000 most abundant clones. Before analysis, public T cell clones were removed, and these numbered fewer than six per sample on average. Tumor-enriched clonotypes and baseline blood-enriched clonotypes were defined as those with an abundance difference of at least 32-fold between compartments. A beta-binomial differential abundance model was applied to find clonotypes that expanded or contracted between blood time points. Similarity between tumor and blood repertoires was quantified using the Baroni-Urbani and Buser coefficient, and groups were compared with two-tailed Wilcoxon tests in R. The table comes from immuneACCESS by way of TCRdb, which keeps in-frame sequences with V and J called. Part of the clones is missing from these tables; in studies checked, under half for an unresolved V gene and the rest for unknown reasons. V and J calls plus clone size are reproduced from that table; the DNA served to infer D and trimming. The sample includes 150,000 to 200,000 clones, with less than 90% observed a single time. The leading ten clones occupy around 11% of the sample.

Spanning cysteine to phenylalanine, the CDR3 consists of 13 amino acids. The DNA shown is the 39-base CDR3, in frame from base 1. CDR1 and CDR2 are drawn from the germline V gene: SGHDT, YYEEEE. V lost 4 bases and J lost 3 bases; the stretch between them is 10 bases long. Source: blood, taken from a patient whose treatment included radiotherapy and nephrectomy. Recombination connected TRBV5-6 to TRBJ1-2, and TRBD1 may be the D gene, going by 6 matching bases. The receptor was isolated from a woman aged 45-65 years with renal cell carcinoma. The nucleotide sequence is TGTGCCAGCAGCCCGGACAGAGACTATGGCTACACCTTC. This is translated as CASSPDRDYGYTF. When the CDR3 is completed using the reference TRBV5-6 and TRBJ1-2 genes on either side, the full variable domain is DAGVTQSPTHLIKTRGQQVTLRCSPKSGHDTVSWYQQALGQGPQFIFQYYEEEERQRGNFPDRFSGHQFPNYSSELNVNALLLGDSALYLCASSPDRDYGYTFGSGTRLTVV.